The rows below give T cell receptor beta chains drawn from one sample of a study of PD-1 blockade in classical Hodgkin lymphoma. Libraries were prepared by immunoSEQ multiplex PCR; TCRdb keeps only in-frame clonotypes and omits some of them. The sample holds about 50,000 clones, approximately 70% seen once. The sequenced sample was peripheral blood mononuclear cells (PBMCs), obtained before the second cycle of nivolumab. All receptors come from a human donor with classical Hodgkin lymphoma. Both conserved end residues are part of each CDR3. D genes are given only for firm matches. Size is stated for part of the rows, as once, few or many counts, or as a class when the clone is expanded.

J gene	V gene	D gene	clone size	CDR3 protein	CDR3 DNA
TRBJ1-2	TRBV6-6	TRBD1	NA	CASTRTGNYGYTF	TGTGCCAGCACCCGGACAGGGAACTATGGCTACACCTTC
TRBJ1-1	TRBV19	NA	NA	CASSTPGGRTEAFF	TGTGCCAGTAGTACTCCTGGGGGACGGACTGAAGCTTTCTTT
TRBJ2-5	TRBV6-1	NA	NA	CASKLQGWRETQYF	TGTGCCAGCAAGTTACAAGGTTGGAGAGAGACCCAGTACTTC
TRBJ2-7	TRBV6-6	TRBD2	NA	CASSPRLASEQYF	TGTGCCAGCAGTCCGCGACTAGCTAGTGAGCAGTACTTC
TRBJ2-7	TRBV28	NA	NA	CASSPPPGAGYEQYF	TGTGCCAGCAGTCCCCCCCCAGGGGCCGGCTACGAGCAGTACTTC
TRBJ1-1	TRBV30	NA	NA	CAWSVPNTEAFF	TGTGCCTGGAGTGTACCGAACACTGAAGCTTTCTTT
TRBJ1-4	TRBV18	NA	NA	CASSPGEARGGLFF	TGTGCCAGCTCACCCGGGGAGGCCCGGGGAGGTCTGTTTTTT
TRBJ1-5	TRBV7-9	NA	NA	CASSLEGGGNQPQHF	TGTGCCAGCAGCTTAGAAGGGGGAGGGAATCAGCCCCAGCATTTT
TRBJ1-1	TRBV7-8	NA	NA	CASSSTEHLNTEAFF	TGTGCCAGCAGCTCTACAGAGCATTTGAACACTGAAGCTTTCTTT
TRBJ1-1	TRBV19	TRBD1	NA	CASSTRDSWMNTEAFF	TGTGCCAGTAGTACCCGGGACAGTTGGATGAACACTGAAGCTTTCTTT
TRBJ1-2	TRBV6-5	NA	NA	CASSSWVDYTF	TGTGCCAGCAGTTCGTGGGTTGACTACACCTTC
TRBJ1-2	TRBV6-5	NA	NA	CASRDHYGYTF	TGTGCCAGCAGAGATCACTATGGCTACACCTTC
TRBJ1-5	TRBV5-3	NA	NA	CARCGSQGCNQPQHF	TGTGCCAGATGCGGGAGTCAGGGATGCAATCAGCCCCAGCATTTT
TRBJ1-1	TRBV29-1	NA	few	CSVAQNTEAFF	TGCAGCGTTGCCCAGAACACTGAAGCTTTCTTT
TRBJ1-1	TRBV19	NA	once	CASSIWGVTEAFF	TGTGCCAGTAGTATTTGGGGGGTCACTGAAGCTTTCTTT
TRBJ1-1	TRBV10-3	NA	NA	CAISNSQENTEAFF	TGTGCCATCAGCAATTCCCAGGAGAACACTGAAGCTTTCTTT
TRBJ2-5	TRBV18	NA	NA	CASSTGLLGTQYF	TGTGCCAGCTCAACAGGACTCCTAGGGACCCAGTACTTC
TRBJ2-1	TRBV29-1	NA	once	CSVFNNEQFF	TGCAGCGTCTTCAACAATGAGCAGTTCTTC
TRBJ2-1	TRBV6-4	NA	once	CASSESRGTGGQFF	TGTGCCAGCAGTGAGAGTAGGGGCACCGGCGGGCAGTTCTTC
TRBJ2-7	TRBV19	TRBD2	NA	CASSVRLAGVFPYEQYF	TGTGCCAGTAGTGTTCGACTAGCGGGAGTCTTTCCCTACGAGCAGTACTTC
TRBJ2-3	TRBV6-6	NA	few	CASRARSQGRTDTQYF	TGTGCCAGCAGAGCCCGGAGTCAGGGTCGCACAGATACGCAGTATTTT
TRBJ1-1	TRBV6-4	TRBD1	few	CASRGTGGPTEAFF	TGTGCCAGCAGGGGAACAGGGGGTCCCACTGAAGCTTTCTTT
TRBJ2-3	TRBV9	NA	NA	CASSALGRRDIDTQYF	TGTGCCAGCAGCGCCCTAGGTAGGCGGGACATAGATACGCAGTATTTT
TRBJ1-1	TRBV6-1	NA	NA	CASSVTLGTQNTEAFF	TGTGCCAGCAGTGTGACCTTGGGGACTCAGAACACTGAAGCTTTCTTT
TRBJ1-1	TRBV30	NA	few	CAWSRENTEAFF	TGTGCCTGGAGTCGGGAGAACACTGAAGCTTTCTTT
TRBJ2-7	TRBV4-2	NA	NA	CASSQGLPRYEQYF	TGTGCCAGCAGCCAAGGCCTCCCAAGGTACGAGCAGTACTTC
TRBJ1-3	TRBV28	NA	NA	CASSPFGENTIYF	TGTGCCAGCAGCCCCTTTGGGGAAAACACCATATATTTT
TRBJ1-3	TRBV11-2	TRBD1	NA	CASSLPRTGTVSGNTIYF	TGTGCCAGCAGCTTACCGAGGACAGGGACCGTCTCTGGAAACACCATATATTTT
TRBJ2-5	TRBV7-9	NA	NA	CASSLADRETQYF	TGTGCCAGCAGCTTGGCCGACAGGGAGACCCAGTACTTC
TRBJ1-5	TRBV6-5	TRBD1	few	CASRTGADQPQHF	TGTGCCAGCAGGACAGGGGCGGATCAGCCCCAGCATTTT
TRBJ1-4	TRBV30	NA	few	CAQDGGMSEKLFF	TGTGCCCAGGACGGGGGCATGAGCGAAAAACTGTTTTTT
TRBJ1-1	TRBV30	NA	NA	CAWSAGGTEAFF	TGTGCCTGGAGCGCGGGGGGCACTGAAGCTTTCTTT
TRBJ2-6	TRBV14	NA	NA	CASSPTGANVLTF	TGTGCCAGCAGTCCTACTGGGGCCAACGTCCTGACTTTC
TRBJ1-1	TRBV6-5	NA	NA	CASSFPMNTEAFF	TGTGCCAGCAGTTTCCCCATGAACACTGAAGCTTTCTTT
TRBJ2-7	TRBV15	NA	NA	CATSRGQPSSYEQYF	TGTGCCACCAGCAGAGGTCAACCGAGCTCCTACGAGCAGTACTTC
TRBJ1-1	TRBV5-1	NA	NA	CASTRAGSLNTEAFF	TGCGCCAGCACCCGGGCGGGCAGCCTGAACACTGAAGCTTTCTTT
TRBJ1-1	TRBV12-5	NA	NA	CASGFGEATEAFF	TGTGCTAGTGGTTTCGGGGAGGCGACTGAAGCTTTCTTT
TRBJ1-1	TRBV27	NA	NA	CASSLSGGGGTEAFF	TGTGCCAGCAGTTTATCAGGGGGAGGTGGCACTGAAGCTTTCTTT
TRBJ2-7	TRBV29-1	NA	few	CSVGQPSYEQYF	TGCAGCGTTGGGCAACCATCCTACGAGCAGTACTTC